The rows below give T cell receptor beta chains drawn from one sample of a study of blood T cell repertoires in COVID-19. Assay used: immunoSEQ multiplex PCR; TCRdb lists only in-frame clones, some missing. The table has about 200,000 clones, roughly 94% seen once; the top ten hold roughly 1.2%. The sample taken for sequencing was peripheral blood. The receptor set was obtained from a man aged 30-40 years with acute or convalescent COVID-19. Both conserved end residues are part of each CDR3. D genes are given only for firm matches. Size values are once, few and many counts, or a class for expanded clones, and some rows have none.

d_gene: NA
abundance: NA
v_gene: TRBV27
j_gene: TRBJ2-3
CDR3nt: TGTGCCAGCAGTCGAGGGCTCCTAGGCACAGATACGCAGTATTTT
CDR3aa: CASSRGLLGTDTQYF

d_gene: NA
abundance: NA
v_gene: TRBV5-1
j_gene: TRBJ2-5
CDR3nt: TGCGCCAGCAGCCCCAGCCCTAGACGGGAGACCCAGTACTTC
CDR3aa: CASSPSPRRETQYF

d_gene: TRBD2
abundance: once
v_gene: TRBV6-1
j_gene: TRBJ2-5
CDR3nt: TGTGCCAGCAGTGAAGTGTCTAGCGGGTGGGTAGAGCGAGAGACCCAGTACTTC
CDR3aa: CASSEVSSGWVERETQYF

d_gene: TRBD2
abundance: NA
v_gene: TRBV7-9
j_gene: TRBJ2-1
CDR3nt: TGTGCCAGCAGTGAGACTAGCCGCGGTGAGCAGTTCTTC
CDR3aa: CASSETSRGEQFF

d_gene: TRBD2
abundance: NA
v_gene: TRBV7-9
j_gene: TRBJ2-3
CDR3nt: TGTGCCAGCAGCACAAAACTAGCGGGCCTCTTCACAGATACGCAGTATTTT
CDR3aa: CASSTKLAGLFTDTQYF

d_gene: NA
abundance: NA
v_gene: TRBV27
j_gene: TRBJ1-5
CDR3nt: TGTGCCAGCAGTGCCGTAGGACATAGCAATCAGCCCCAGCATTTT
CDR3aa: CASSAVGHSNQPQHF

d_gene: TRBD1
abundance: NA
v_gene: TRBV19
j_gene: TRBJ1-1
CDR3nt: TGTGCTAGGGGACAGGGTGAGTGCGTGAACACTGAAGCTTTCTTT
CDR3aa: CARGQGECVNTEAFF

d_gene: TRBD1
abundance: NA
v_gene: TRBV6-5
j_gene: TRBJ1-6
CDR3nt: TGTGCCAGCAACTTCGGACAGGGGGCGGGTTCACCCCTCCACTTT
CDR3aa: CASNFGQGAGSPLHF

d_gene: TRBD2
abundance: NA
v_gene: TRBV11-2
j_gene: TRBJ2-2
CDR3nt: TGTGCCAGCAGCTTAGGGGACCTAGCGGGAGGGACCGGGGAGCTGTTTTTT
CDR3aa: CASSLGDLAGGTGELFF

d_gene: NA
abundance: NA
v_gene: TRBV30
j_gene: TRBJ2-1
CDR3nt: TGTGCCTGGTCCTATCGAAGCTCCTACAATGAGCAGTTCTTC
CDR3aa: CAWSYRSSYNEQFF